This T cell receptor beta chain comes out of a study of T cell responses to AZD1222 COVID-19 vaccine. Notes on this clone: Antigen unknown.

Study-level findings and limits: There were mostly white British donors and more females than males, and clonal diversity was possibly underestimated.

Some clones are missing from TCRdb's copy, which holds only in-frame ones; the method was immunoSEQ multiplex PCR. The sample carries about 120,000 clones, 88% recorded once. This TCR was recovered from an adult in good health. Sample: peripheral blood, taken on day 0 of AZD1222 vaccination.

The CDR3 region is CASSQGGQGDYNEQFF. The CDR3, as DNA: TGCGCCAGCAGTCAGGGGGGACAGGGAGACTACAATGAGCAGTTCTTC. The J gene is TRBJ2-1, the V gene TRBV5-1, with TRBD1 matching over 9 bases. CDR1 and CDR2 from the germline V gene are SGHRS and YFSETQ. The CDR3 sequence is 16 residues long. Trimming at V came to 5 bases and at J to 3 bases, leaving 9 bases not matched to a gene.